This entry lists 31 T cell receptor beta chains sequenced from one sample in a study of cytomegalovirus exposure and HLA in healthy donors. Clones were sequenced by immunoSEQ multiplex PCR, and TCRdb holds only the in-frame ones, with some missing. The repertoire includes roughly 110,000 clones, 88% of them detected once, and more than 1.5% sits in the top ten. Sequencing was done on a sample of PBMCs. Receptors were obtained from a woman younger than 30 in good health and CMV-seropositive.

DNA for the CDR3: TGCAGTGCTCTGAAGCCGCGCGGCTACACCTTC. Translated, it gives CSALKPRGYTF. The rearrangement uses TRBV20-1 and TRBJ1-2; D is ambiguous. Germline V gene lookup returns CDR1 DFQATT and CDR2 SNEGSKA (reference sequence). Trimming shortened V by 5 bases and J by 8 bases, and 12 bases separated the two germline ends. The CDR3 spans 11 residues.

This clone showed up just a few times. V usage is TRBV18 and J usage is TRBJ1-2, with 9 bases matching TRBD1. The length of the CDR3 is 16 residues. V was pared by 2 bases and J by 0 bases, with 4 bases of the junction left unmatched. The V gene's germline CDR1 is KGHSH and CDR2 LQKENI. Here the CDR3 DNA reads TGTGCCAGCTCACCAACCGGGACAGGGCCTAACTATGGCTACACCTTC. Its translation is CASSPTGTGPNYGYTF.

V and J are TRBV5-6 and TRBJ2-5; TRBD2 aligns across 13 bases. This CDR3 contains 18 residues. CDR1 SGHDT and CDR2 YYEEEE come from the germline V gene. With V trimmed by 5 bases and J by 4 bases, 14 bases remained unmatched. CDR3 sequence (DNA): TGTGCCAGCAGGTCCCAGCAAAGACTAGCGGGGGGTGGAGAGACCCAGTACTTC. Protein: CASRSQQRLAGGGETQYF.

The rearrangement uses TRBV4-2 and TRBJ2-1; no definite D call. Trimming removed 1 base at V and 2 bases at J, with 12 bases between. CDR1 LGHNA and CDR2 YNFKEQ come from the germline V gene. The CDR3 totals 16 residues. CDR3 coding DNA: TGTGCCAGCAGCCAAGCAGGAACGGTTGCCTACAATGAGCAGTTCTTC. It codes for CASSQAGTVAYNEQFF.

The chain employs TRBV7-2 and TRBJ2-5, with unresolved D. The ends were cut back, 5 bases at V and 4 bases at J, with 11 bases in the middle. Germline loops: CDR1 SGHTA, CDR2 FQGNSA. The CDR3 contains 13 residues. The CDR3 DNA is TGTGCCAGCAGCATAAAGATGCGAGAGACCCAGTACTTC. Amino acid sequence: CASSIKMRETQYF. Variable domain in full (rest from reference TRBV7-2 and TRBJ2-5): GAGVSQSPSNKVTEKGKDVELRCDPISGHTALYWYRQSLGQGLEFLIYFQGNSAPDKSGLPSDRFSAERTGGSVSTLTIQRTQQEDSAVYLCASSIKMRETQYFGPGTRLLVL.

This clone was counted a single time. This CDR3 is CSVEPGVQETQYF. DNA for the CDR3: TGCAGCGTTGAACCAGGGGTCCAAGAGACCCAGTACTTC. This chain uses TRBV29-1 with TRBJ2-5; D is perhaps TRBD1 (6 bases). The germline V and J ends were trimmed by 2 bases and 1 base, with 8 bases remaining between them. Germline CDR1 reads SQVTM; CDR2 reads ANQGSEA. CDR3 length equals 13 residues.

This chain joins TRBV19 and TRBJ2-1; no firm D call. Trimming removed 1 base from V and 0 bases from J, with 4 bases in between. Germline V gives CDR1 LNHDA, CDR2 SQIVND (reference sequence). The CDR3 loop spans 14 amino acids. CDR3 nucleotides: TGTGCCAGTAGTATAGTGAGCTCCTACAATGAGCAGTTCTTC. As protein: CASSIVSSYNEQFF.

This clone was seen just once. The chain employs TRBV2 and TRBJ2-7, with D possibly TRBD1 on 5 matching bases. The CDR3 has 11 amino acids. Trimming cost V 7 bases and J 3 bases, with 7 bases left between them. Germline loops: CDR1 SNHLY, CDR2 FYNNEI. The CDR3, as DNA: TGTGCCAGCAAGACAGTCTACGAGCAGTACTTC. It translates to CASKTVYEQYF.

This clone was detected only a few times. The chain couples TRBV5-6 to TRBJ1-2, with 8 bases that match TRBD1. After removal of 5 bases from V and 3 bases from J, the junction contained 3 bases not matched to a gene. The germline gives CDR1 SGHDT, CDR2 YYEEEE. The CDR3 loop spans 13 amino acids. CDR3 sequence: CASRSTGDYGYTF. CDR3 bases: TGTGCCAGCAGGTCGACAGGGGACTATGGCTACACCTTC.

The V gene is TRBV4-3, the J gene TRBJ1-5; D ambiguous. Trimming cost V 1 base and J 7 bases, with 8 bases left between them. Germline V gene data show CDR1 as LGHNA and CDR2 as YSLEER. The CDR3 contains 13 residues. CDR3 bases: TGCGCCAGCAGCCAAGTATTAAGCCAGCCCCAGCATTTT. Amino acids: CASSQVLSQPQHF.

This rearrangement joins TRBV6-6 to TRBJ2-7; 9 bases line up with TRBD1. The V and J ends lost 5 bases and 2 bases, in that order; junction bases with no gene match: 4. The CDR3 extends over 14 amino acids. Germline V gene lookup returns CDR1 MNHNY and CDR2 SVGAGI (reference sequence). The CDR3 DNA is TGTGCCAGCAGTCCCCGACAGGGGGCCTACGAGCAGTACGTC. Protein: CASSPRQGAYEQYV.

CDR3 sequence reads: CASSLLSSPYGYTF. The CDR3 nucleotides are TGTGCCAGCAGCCTTTTAAGCTCGCCCTACGGCTACACCTTC. The V call is TRBV14, the J call TRBJ1-2; no clear D gene. The CDR3 loop spans 14 amino acids. CDR1 is SGHDN, CDR2 FVKESK, per germline. V was shortened by 4 bases and J by 8 bases, with 17 bases between the two germline ends.

The chain joins TRBV2 to TRBJ2-7, with a tentative D call TRBD2 (5 bases). This CDR3 comprises 13 residues. Trimming pared 6 bases from V and 1 base from J, leaving 10 bases between. Germline assignment: CDR1 SNHLY and CDR2 FYNNEI. CDR3 sequence: CASSARESYEQYF. The CDR3 DNA reads TGTGCCAGCAGCGCTAGGGAGTCCTACGAGCAGTACTTC.

This rearrangement joins TRBV19 to TRBJ2-2, with 7 bases that match TRBD1. CDR1 and CDR2 (germline): LNHDA, SQIVND (reference sequence). Trimming took 6 bases from V and 0 from J; bases not matched to a gene: 1. The CDR3 covers 14 residues. The chain's CDR3 is CASRGTANTGELFF. DNA of the CDR3: TGTGCCAGTAGGGGGACAGCGAACACCGGGGAGCTGTTTTTT.

The V call is TRBV27, the J call TRBJ1-1; D might be TRBD1 (5 bases). The germline V gene has CDR1 MNHEY and CDR2 SMNVEV (reference sequence). The CDR3 extends over 13 amino acids. Trimming cost V 5 bases and J 7 bases, with 14 bases left between them. The CDR3 protein is CASSQPQALEAFF. The CDR3 DNA sequence: TGTGCCAGCAGTCAGCCACAGGCCCTTGAAGCTTTCTTT.

The chain couples TRBV5-1 to TRBJ1-2, with 8 nucleotides matching TRBD1. With V trimmed by 4 bases and J by 7 bases, 9 bases remained unmatched. The CDR3 sequence is 14 residues long. CDR1 is SGHRS, CDR2 YFSETQ, per germline. As DNA, the CDR3 is TGCGCCAGCAGCGCGACAGGGGTCGGAGGTGGCTACACCTTC. Protein: CASSATGVGGGYTF.

The chain carries TRBV2 and TRBJ2-3; 15 bases fit TRBD2. CDR3 size: 15 residues. CDR1 is SNHLY and CDR2 is FYNNEI in the germline V gene. Trimming took 6 bases from V and 4 from J; bases not matched to a gene: 2. CDR3: CASRRTSGGADTQYF. The DNA for the CDR3 is TGTGCCAGCAGGCGGACTAGCGGGGGGGCAGATACGCAGTATTTT.

This clone was detected only once. This chain connects TRBV27 to TRBJ1-2; 7 nucleotides align to TRBD1. Per germline, CDR1 MNHEY and CDR2 SMNVEV (reference sequence). The CDR3 spans 15 residues. Trimming took 4 bases from V and 2 from J; bases not matched to a gene: 7. This chain's CDR3 is CASSSLTGLNYGYTF. The DNA for the CDR3 is TGTGCCAGCAGTTCCTTGACAGGGTTAAACTATGGCTACACCTTC.

The chain joins TRBV28 to TRBJ1-3; a weak D match, TRBD1 (5 bases). V gave up 2 bases and J gave up 4 bases, with 21 bases separating them. The germline V gene has CDR1 MDHEN and CDR2 SYDVKM. The CDR3 totals 18 residues. This CDR3 reads CASSLRRWGVLTGNTIYF. In DNA, the CDR3 is TGTGCCAGCAGTTTACGACGGTGGGGGGTTTTAACCGGAAACACCATATATTTT. Looking up the rest from reference TRBV28 and TRBJ1-3 gives the full variable domain: DVKVTQSSRYLVKRTGEKVFLECVQDMDHENMFWYRQDPGLGLRLIYFSYDVKMKEKGDIPEGYSVSREKKERFSLILESASTNQTSMYLCASSLRRWGVLTGNTIYFGEGSWLTVV.

This clone has only one observation. The V call is TRBV7-2, the J call TRBJ1-1; D gene uncertain. Germline V gene data show CDR1 as SGHTA and CDR2 as FQGNSA. V was cut by 4 bases and J by 3 bases, with 12 bases left in between. CDR3 size: 14 residues. The CDR3 region has the DNA TGTGCCAGCAGCTCATCCAGGTGGGACACTGAAGCTTTCTTT. This codes for CASSSSRWDTEAFF.

CDR3 bases: TGTGCCAGCAGCCCTTACGGACAGTCCGGAAACACCATATATTTT. It yields the protein CASSPYGQSGNTIYF. V and J are TRBV7-2 and TRBJ1-3, with D perhaps TRBD1 (6 bases). The CDR3 extends over 15 amino acids. Per the germline V gene, CDR1 is SGHTA and CDR2 is FQGNSA. Trimming pared 5 bases from V and 4 bases from J, leaving 15 bases between.

The chain couples TRBV7-9 to TRBJ2-7; no reliable D call. This CDR3 region has 13 residues. Between the trimmed V and J ends, which lost 5 bases and 2 bases, there was a span of 10 bases. Germline V gene lookup returns CDR1 SEHNR and CDR2 FQNEAQ (reference sequence). The CDR3 nucleotides read TGTGCCAGCAGCCCAAACGCAGCCTACGAGCAGTACTTC. It codes for CASSPNAAYEQYF. The variable domain in full, with the rest retrieved from reference TRBV7-9 and TRBJ2-7, is DTGVSQNPRHKITKRGQNVTFRCDPISEHNRLYWYRQTLGQGPEFLTYFQNEAQLEKSRLLSDRFSAERPKGSFSTLEIQRTEQGDSAMYLCASSPNAAYEQYFGPGTRLTVT.

The gene calls are TRBV6-1 and TRBJ1-2; D might be TRBD1 (5 bases). Germline V CDR1 and CDR2: MNHNS, SASEGT. The CDR3 runs 17 residues. Trimming cost V 3 bases and J 4 bases, with 21 bases left between them. The DNA for the CDR3 is TGTGCCAGCAGTGATAAATCTCAGGGAAGGGGATCCTATGGCTACACCTTC. This sequence encodes CASSDKSQGRGSYGYTF.

This rearrangement joins TRBV4-1 to TRBJ2-1, with 9 positions matching TRBD2. The germline V gene encodes CDR1 MGHRA and CDR2 YSYEKL. Trimming took 3 bases from V and 8 from J; bases not matched to a gene: 11. The CDR3 length is 16 residues. CDR3 coding DNA: TGCGCCAGCAGCCATGGGACTAGCCCACCGGGGGATGAGCAGTTCTTC. It translates to CASSHGTSPPGDEQFF.

The V gene is TRBV27, the J gene TRBJ2-6; possible D gene TRBD1, 5 bases. Germline CDR1 and CDR2: MNHEY and SMNVEV (reference sequence). The CDR3 is made up of 16 amino acids. The V end was cut by 2 bases, the J end by 4 bases, with 12 bases between. The CDR3 DNA reads TGTGCCAGCAGTTTACTTGGGGCATCAGGGGCCAACGTCCTGACTTTC. Protein: CASSLLGASGANVLTF.

The rearrangement links TRBV19 to TRBJ1-1; TRBD1 is a possible D gene (6 bases). The CDR3 runs 16 residues. V was clipped by 5 bases and J by 0 bases, with 16 bases between them. Germline V gene lookup returns CDR1 LNHDA and CDR2 SQIVND (reference sequence). The CDR3 spells CASSLNMGHMNTEAFF. The CDR3 DNA reads as TGTGCCAGTAGTCTCAATATGGGACACATGAACACTGAAGCTTTCTTT. Variable domain in full (rest from reference TRBV19 and TRBJ1-1): DGGITQSPKYLFRKEGQNVTLSCEQNLNHDAMYWYRQDPGQGLRLIYYSQIVNDFQKGDIAEGYSVSREKKESFPLTVTSAQKNPTAFYLCASSLNMGHMNTEAFFGQGTRLTVV.

V gene TRBV28 combines with J gene TRBJ2-2; no reliable D call. Trimming removed 6 bases from V and 1 base from J, with 6 bases in between. The CDR3 has 13 residues. Germline lookup yields CDR1 MDHEN and CDR2 SYDVKM. CDR3 coding DNA: TGTGCCAGCAGCCCAGAGAACACCGGGGAGCTGTTTTTT. Its protein is CASSPENTGELFF.

The V gene is TRBV28, the J gene TRBJ1-4; D might be TRBD1 (5 bases). Germline lookup yields CDR1 MDHEN and CDR2 SYDVKM. V was clipped by 3 bases and J by 3 bases, with 8 bases between them. The CDR3 extends over 14 amino acids. CDR3 nucleotides: TGTGCCAGCAGTTTGCAGGGTTCTAATGAAAAACTGTTTTTT. Translated, it gives CASSLQGSNEKLFF.

This clone was seen more than once but under ten times. The gene calls are TRBV7-9 and TRBJ1-4, with 9 bases aligning to TRBD1. The J segment lost 2 bases and the V segment lost 5 bases, leaving 3 bases of the junction unmatched. There are 15 residues in the CDR3. CDR1 is SEHNR and CDR2 is FQNEAQ in the germline V gene (reference sequence). CDR3 DNA sequence: TGTGCCAGCAGCCCTACAGGGGGCACTAATGAAAAACTGTTTTTT. Residues: CASSPTGGTNEKLFF.

The rearrangement joins TRBV5-1 to TRBJ1-2, with D unclear. V lost 4 bases and J lost 5, with 12 bases in between. This CDR3 spans 13 amino acids. CDR1 and CDR2 from the germline V gene are SGHRS and YFSETQ. In nucleotides, the CDR3 is TGCGCCAGCAGCGGGAGAGACACTTATGGCTACACCTTC. This sequence encodes CASSGRDTYGYTF.

This clone was seen once. V gene TRBV19 combines with J gene TRBJ1-6; 9 bases are shared with TRBD1. Germline trimming cut 5 bases from V and 6 bases from J; bases unmatched to any gene: 5. The germline V gene has CDR1 LNHDA and CDR2 SQIVND (reference sequence). The CDR3 has 15 residues. Here the CDR3 DNA reads TGTGCCAGTAGTCCGGGACAGGGCCTTAATTCACCCCTCCACTTT. Translating it yields CASSPGQGLNSPLHF.